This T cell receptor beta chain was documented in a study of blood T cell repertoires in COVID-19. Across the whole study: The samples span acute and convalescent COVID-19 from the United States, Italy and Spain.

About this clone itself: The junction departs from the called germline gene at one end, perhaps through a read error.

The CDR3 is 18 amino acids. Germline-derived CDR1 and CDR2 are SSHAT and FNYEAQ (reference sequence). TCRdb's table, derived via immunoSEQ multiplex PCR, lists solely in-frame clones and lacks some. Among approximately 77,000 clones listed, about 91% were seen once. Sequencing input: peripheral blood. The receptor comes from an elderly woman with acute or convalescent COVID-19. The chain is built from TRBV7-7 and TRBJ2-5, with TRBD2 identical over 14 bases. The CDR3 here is CASSLGLAGEMGRETQYF. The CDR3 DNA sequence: TGTGCTAGCAGCTTGGGACTAGCGGGAGAGATGGGACGAGAGACCCAGTACTTC.